The sequence of this T cell receptor (beta chain) was determined in a study of beta chain features in type 1 diabetes. Study findings and constraints: The naive, central memory and Treg TCRB repertoires showed an apparent similarity that was greater among patients than among healthy donors. TCRB CDR3s were moderately but significantly shorter in Type 1 diabetes patients in all four CD4+ subsets. Individuals with type 1 diabetes displayed fewer insertions and more deletions at VDJ junctions. Patients and controls would be equally affected if PCR favored shorter templates.

This clone came up many times. What it binds is not known. The isolated RNA, all of it, was reverse transcribed, so expressed TCRB transcripts were what got sequenced. Produced via immunoSEQ multiplex PCR; TCRdb's table is partial and in-frame only. The sample contains about 370,000 clones, over 9% of which appear only once. CDR3 length equals 13 residues. In germline, CDR1 is MDHEN, CDR2 SYDVKM. Deletions cut 4 bases from V and 0 bases from J, with 6 bases between. This sequence joins TRBV28 and TRBJ1-2; maybe TRBD1 (6 bases). The clonotype was recovered from a man between 25 and 39 years old with type 1 diabetes. Sequencing used central memory CD4+ T cells from blood. The CDR3 coding sequence is TGTGCCAGCAGTTGGACAGCTAACTATGGCTACACCTTC. Translating gives CASSWTANYGYTF.